This T cell receptor (beta chain) is drawn from a study of cytomegalovirus exposure and HLA in healthy donors (dated by TCRdb to 2016 to 2017). Turning to the overall study: An earlier analysis of approximately 550 of the donors reported 250 to 350 Gb of sequence data and 100 million to 130 million unique TCR beta sequences from 150 million to 200 million T cells. The study used immunosequencing to profile the T cell repertoires of approximately 640 subjects and linked those repertoires to cytomegalovirus serostatus. The study aimed to test whether cataloging public T cell receptors could reveal signatures of past pathogen exposure. The study combined high-throughput TCR immunosequencing, statistical association of individual TCRs with disease status, and machine learning to predict cytomegalovirus infection status. A separate validation cohort of 100 to 150 different subjects was used in addition to the roughly 670-subject first cohort. Class I and class II HLA loci were covered by the typing at four-digit resolution. Every repertoire in the discovery cohort had been generated on one and the same sequencing platform. Roughly 290 gigabases of sequencing data and roughly 81 million unique TCR sequences made up an early release that covered around 640 HLA-typed donors. Typing coverage differed by locus: A, B, C, DRB1 and DQB1 were typed in roughly 620-630 donors, DQA1 in 500 to 550, DPA1 in 606, and DPB1 in just under 490. To study patterns of TCR occurrence, a later analysis re-analyzed previously published TCR beta repertoires from under 750 donors and added high-resolution HLA genotyping. Roughly 5 DR-DQ haplotypes were handled as single units for association and clustering, since linkage in the cohort was strong. In a later genetic analysis, genome-wide SNP genotypes for about 55% of the 666 donors were used, and that subset was treated as a discovery cohort. Of the 300 to 400 genotyped donors, approximately 83% fell in the genetic ancestry cluster associated with self-reported Caucasian donors. To decide whether each TCR beta V gene segment behaved as functional or pseudogenic, an earlier analysis of some 600 of the donors relied on high-throughput TCR beta sequencing. On average, roughly 250,000 unique TCR beta nucleotide sequences were sequenced per donor among some 420 genotyped donors of the cohort, with roughly 18% of those sequences being non-productive. Rather than drawing on any new phenotypic data, the later analysis identified candidate immune exposures from TCR beta sequences and the way those sequences occurred across donors. Donor age, sex, ethnicity and CMV serostatus were compiled alongside the repertoire data. Study-wide conclusions, independent of this receptor: A further reported finding was that TCR beta sequences accurately predicted the HLA-A and HLA-B alleles for most subjects in the first cohort. A few of the identified cytomegalovirus-associated TCR beta chains were confirmed in vitro to be specific for cytomegalovirus antigens. When HLA alleles, especially DR and DQ, strongly co-occurred, attributing TCR associations to individual alleles was difficult. Because HLA typing was missing for some donors at each locus, association tests included only the typed subset. While some public TCRs were present in many individuals, most TCR sequences turned up only very rarely across donors. In this cohort, only TCR beta chains were sequenced, and detectable features were limited by the absence of alpha or paired-chain data. Roughly uniform sequencing depth across donors was assumed in presence/absence analyses, although this assumption may not hold. Because counts were too low, fewer than 20 rarely observed V segments, including chromosome 9 orphons, were excluded from the earlier analysis of 587 of the donors. A later analysis reported that several top co-occurrence clusters appeared linked to parvovirus B19, influenza, CMV and Epstein-Barr virus. Compared with the roughly 700-donor mean, donors in an Asian-associated ancestry cluster had fewer N-insertions in productive TCRs, according to a later genetic analysis. Cytomegalovirus status was reported to be diagnosed by the classifier with high specificity and sensitivity in both the original and validation cohorts. Correlated functional status among segregating V segments might reflect linkage disequilibrium, but an unknown experimental factor could not be ruled out. A cluster of highly shared sequence variants was judged likely to be a technical artifact of the sequencing pipeline. Immune exposure information for the cohort was limited to CMV serostatus. Compared with equally common non-associated chains, HLA-associated TCR beta chains in a later analysis were more clonally expanded and had lower generation probabilities. In a later genetic analysis, a missense DCLRE1C variant was associated with V-gene and J-gene trimming of TCR beta chains, and the association was replicated in an independent cohort. At a false discovery rate of 0.05, a later analysis linked 15,000 to 20,000 TCR beta sequences to specific HLA alleles. According to a later analysis, TCR association rates differed among HLA loci, with DRB1 alleles showing the most associated TCRs and HLA-C alleles showing the fewest. Some IMGT-functional V segments, including TRBV6-2 and TRBV6-3, could not be distinguished by the 87-base-pair reads and were therefore excluded. According to the authors, the approach could potentially be generalized to other disease states and immunological phenotypes. In the study, 150 to 200 TCR beta chains were listed as associated with cytomegalovirus. In an earlier analysis of 450 to 750 of the donors, most TCR beta V segments appeared in productive rearrangements about 90% or about 30% of the time, broadly matching IMGT annotations. Most CMV-associated TCR beta chains appeared to be HLA-restricted in a later analysis, and the HLA associations seemed to be driven largely by CMV exposure.

The junction carries 7 bases between V and J, which are trimmed by 2 bases and 3 bases respectively. CDR1 and CDR2 are read off the germline V gene as MNHEY and SVGAGI. The CDR3 has 13 amino acids, counting the end cysteine and phenylalanine. The sequence is cut down to CDR3 DNA, 39 bases in frame from base 1. As concerns this clone: The target of this receptor is not known. It has no much larger one-base neighbor in the sample; base qualities were not kept.

Libraries were built with the immunoSEQ multiplex PCR assay. The multiplex PCR relied on a mix of 60 forward primers for TCR Vbeta segments and 13 reverse primers for TCR Jbeta segments. A multiplex PCR assay on genomic DNA amplified the CDR3 region of rearranged TCR beta genes. On the Illumina HiSeq System, the amplified TCR beta libraries were sequenced as 87-base-pair reads. The authors processed their data as follows. A later analysis tallied 75 million to 95 million unique TCR beta chains across the 600 to 700 repertoires, and around 10 million of those chains were shared by two or more donors. Raw reads were error-corrected and collapsed into unique sequences with a nearest-neighbor algorithm that merged closely related sequences to remove PCR and sequencing errors. Alignment of CDR3 sequences to IMGT reference sequences was used to assign V, D and J gene segments. For a sequence to be retained, a match of at least six nucleotides was required to both a V gene segment and a J gene segment. Rearrangements were classified as productive when the CDR3 lacked stop codons and remained in frame with V and J, and all other rearrangements were classified as non-productive. CDR3 was defined according to IMGT convention as the region running from the second conserved V-encoded cysteine to the conserved J-encoded phenylalanine. In an earlier analysis of around 640 of the donors, sequences lacking an unambiguous match to a single V gene segment were excluded. An earlier analysis of some 500 of the donors classified V segments as functional when productive rearrangements were above 56.7% and as segregating when the standard deviation between donors was above 5%. A statistical classification framework was developed to diagnose cytomegalovirus status using the catalog of TCR beta chain sequences. In a later analysis, V and J genes were assigned by comparing TCR nucleotide sequences against IMGT/GENE-DB human TR gene sequences. The TCRdist pipeline was used in a later analysis to assign CDR3 sequences and most-parsimonious VDJ recombination scenarios. A later analysis defined each TCR beta chain by its CDR3 amino acid sequence plus V-gene family, and excluded reads lacking a unique V-gene family. A later analysis removed roughly 590 highly shared, low-generation-probability nucleotide sequences to deal with suspected cross-contamination and a sequencing artifact. For each public chain, a later analysis derived a clonal expansion index from normalized ranks of inferred template counts within each repertoire. Generation probabilities in a later analysis came from a VDJ recombination model fitted to out-of-frame rearrangements, and those results were checked against IGoR. In a later analysis, hypergeometric tests were used to score TCR-TCR, TCR-HLA and TCR-CMV co-occurrence, with a repertoire-size bias correction applied to TCR pairs. False discovery rates were estimated in a later analysis by permuting HLA or CMV assignments 20 times. In a later analysis, co-occurring TCRs were grouped using DBSCAN, and TCRdist sequence similarity was added for clustering within HLA-allele-positive subsets. Co-occurrence clustering excluded repertoires with fewer than 30,000 or more than 120,000 public chains, plus five with anomalous nucleotide sharing. The table was pulled from immuneACCESS by TCRdb, which kept in-frame rearrangements only. Such tables lose some clones; where checked, under half of the loss comes from unresolved V genes, and the rest has no known cause. The D gene and trimming were derived from the DNA, and the V and J assignments and clone size from that table. The sample contains 150,000 to 200,000 clones, around 80% of them found a single time. Of the sample, around 1.4% is held by the ten largest clones.

The cohort consisted of approximately 690 healthy bone marrow donors. At the time of sampling, all cohort members were nominally healthy, though unrecorded immune exposures were likely present. The donor tested CMV seropositive, placing the donor among the 289 seropositive members of the cohort. A peripheral blood sample was provided by each donor, and peripheral blood mononuclear cells were used for TCR beta sequencing. The Qiagen DNeasy Blood Extraction Kit was used to extract genomic DNA from the blood cell samples. The sequence is built from TRBV6-5 and TRBJ2-5; the D segment could be TRBD2, given 5 matching bases. The clonotype comes from a girl between 5 and 17 years old in good health and CMV-seropositive. Material: PBMCs. The nucleotide sequence is given as TGTGCCAGCAGTTACGCCGGGAAAGAGACCCAGTACTTC. Protein translation: CASSYAGKETQYF.